The 20 T cell receptor beta chains listed next were all sequenced from one sample in a study of early T cells in non-severe SARS-CoV-2 infection (dated by TCRdb to about 2021). To prepare the library, 5' RACE was applied. TCRdb records NextSeq 500 as the sequencer. TCRdb redid the processing of the public reads, applying fastp at Q25 and MiXCR, and retained in-frame beta chains. Rows are combined by CDR3 protein, so each entry shows the most common genes and DNA. The sample table contains 100,000 to 130,000 distinct CDR3 sequences; only one count was recorded for about an eighth of them. The top ten clonotypes cover 3.1% of the sample. What was sequenced was whole blood. All receptors derive from an adult who was a healthcare worker with PCR-confirmed SARS-CoV-2 infection or an uninfected control (not recorded which).

The table lists this clonotype with many counts. This sequence joins TRBV11-1 and TRBJ1-1; D possibly corresponds to TRBD1 (6 bases). From germline, CDR1 is SGHAT and CDR2 FQDESV (reference sequence). The CDR3 is 13 amino acids. V lost 3 bases to trimming and J lost 4 bases, with 9 bases between them. The CDR3 DNA sequence: TGTGCCAGCAGCTTGGGACAAGGCACTGAAGCTTTCTTT. This sequence encodes CASSLGQGTEAFF.

The chain has TRBV14 and TRBJ2-5; the D is unclear. There are 14 residues in the CDR3. Trimming cost V 1 base and J 5 bases, with 11 bases left between them. Germline CDR1 and CDR2: SGHDN and FVKESK. The CDR3 DNA follows: TGTGCCAGCAGCCAAGCAAGTAGCCCGGAGACCCAGTACTTC. Translation gives CASSQASSPETQYF.

This clonotype was observed many times. CDR3 residues: CASSLRRVRSQETQYF. CDR3 nucleotides: TGTGCCAGCAGCTTGCGGAGGGTCAGGAGTCAAGAGACCCAGTACTTC. The chain is built from TRBV5-6 and TRBJ2-5; possible D gene TRBD2, 6 bases. Trimming took 1 base from V and 2 from J, leaving 15 bases between them. Per germline, CDR1 SGHDT and CDR2 YYEEEE. CDR3 length: 16 residues. Using reference TRBV5-6 and TRBJ2-5 for the parts outside the CDR3, the full variable domain is DAGVTQSPTHLIKTRGQQVTLRCSPKSGHDTVSWYQQALGQGPQFIFQYYEEEERQRGNFPDRFSGHQFPNYSSELNVNALLLGDSALYLCASSLRRVRSQETQYFGPGTRLLVL.

In its sample, this clonotype was seen many times. The chain recombines TRBV10-3 with TRBJ1-2, with a possible D match to TRBD1 (5 bases). V lost 5 bases to trimming and J lost 7 bases, with 14 bases between them. CDR3 length: 13 amino acids. Germline V gene lookup returns CDR1 ENHRY and CDR2 SYGVKD. CDR3 protein: CAISLQVYSGYTF. The CDR3 nucleotides are TGTGCCATCAGTTTACAGGTCTACTCTGGCTACACCTTC.

This clonotype was found a few times. The rearrangement links TRBV30 to TRBJ2-7, with D perhaps matching TRBD1 (5 bases). CDR3 length equals 13 residues. The germline V and J ends were trimmed by 3 bases and 3 bases, with 12 bases remaining between them. CDR1 GTSNPN and CDR2 SVGIG come from the germline V gene (reference sequence). The CDR3 region is CAWRDIRDYEQYF. The CDR3 bases are TGTGCCTGGAGGGACATAAGGGACTACGAGCAGTACTTC.

The rearrangement joins TRBV29-1 to TRBJ1-2; D uncertain. Germline assignment: CDR1 SQVTM and CDR2 ANQGSEA. Trimming took 0 bases from V and 7 from J, leaving 12 bases between them. The CDR3 is made up of 13 amino acids. In DNA form, the CDR3 reads TGCAGCGTTGAAGATGTAGGTCCAGCTGGCTACACCTTC. This translates into CSVEDVGPAGYTF.

In its sample, this clonotype was seen many times. This sequence joins TRBV27 and TRBJ1-6; a weak D match, TRBD1 (6 bases). Germline-derived CDR1 and CDR2 are MNHEY and SMNVEV (reference sequence). The CDR3 length is 13 residues. The germline V and J ends were trimmed by 1 base and 10 bases, with 8 bases remaining between them. CDR3 coding DNA: TGTGCCAGCAGTTTATGGGGGCTCTCACCCCTCCACTTT. This sequence encodes CASSLWGLSPLHF.

This clonotype was counted at least ten times. The rearrangement uses TRBV28 and TRBJ1-2; D might be TRBD1 (6 bases). V lost 3 bases and J 10 bases, leaving 9 bases between the germline ends. This CDR3 comprises 11 residues. CDR1 and CDR2 from the germline V gene are MDHEN and SYDVKM. CDR3 sequence: CASSLKGHYTF. The CDR3 nucleotides read TGTGCCAGCAGTTTGAAGGGACACTACACCTTC.

This clonotype showed up just a few times. This chain connects TRBV30 to TRBJ2-5, with 8 bases matching TRBD2. Trimming removed 6 bases from V and 7 bases from J; junction bases left unmatched: 10. Germline V gives CDR1 GTSNPN, CDR2 SVGIG (reference sequence). CDR3 length equals 13 residues. The CDR3 region is CACGLASWRTQYF. Here the CDR3 DNA reads TGTGCCTGCGGACTAGCCTCTTGGCGGACCCAGTACTTC.

In this sample, this clonotype turned up many times. This chain's CDR3 is CASSLLGISYEQYF. In DNA, the CDR3 is TGTGCCAGCAGTTTACTGGGGATTTCCTACGAGCAGTACTTC. The chain links TRBV28 to TRBJ2-7; unclear D gene. This CDR3 has 14 residues. Germline CDR1 is MDHEN and CDR2 is SYDVKM. Trimming pared 2 bases from V and 1 base from J, leaving 9 bases between.

This clonotype was recorded at least ten times. The V call is TRBV20-1, the J call TRBJ2-5; TRBD2 matches 11 bases. CDR3 size: 15 residues. The trim removed 2 bases at V and 5 bases at J, leaving 7 bases unmatched. Per germline, CDR1 DFQATT and CDR2 SNEGSKA (reference sequence). The CDR3 region has the DNA TGCAGTGCTAGAAGGAGACTAGCGGGGACGGAGACCCAGTACTTC. Translation gives CSARRRLAGTETQYF.

The chain uses TRBV28 and TRBJ1-2; tentative D call: TRBD1 (6 bases). Germline CDR1 and CDR2: MDHEN and SYDVKM. The CDR3 consists of 13 residues. CDR3 protein: CATQGPTFYGYTF. CDR3 DNA sequence: TGTGCGACACAGGGTCCCACCTTCTATGGCTACACCTTC.

In DNA, the CDR3 is TGCAGCGTTAGAAAGGGACGGACAGATACGCAGTATTTT. Translation gives CSVRKGRTDTQYF. The rearrangement uses TRBV29-1 and TRBJ2-3; D could derive from TRBD1 or TRBD2 (5 bases each). V lost 5 bases and J lost 3, with 12 bases in between. Per the germline V gene, CDR1 is SQVTM and CDR2 is ANQGSEA. The CDR3 runs to 13 residues.

The V call is TRBV7-9, the J call TRBJ1-1, with D possibly TRBD1 on 5 matching bases. Looked up from germline, CDR1 is SEHNR and CDR2 is FQNEAQ (reference sequence). V gave up 1 base and J gave up 5 bases, with 11 bases separating them. The CDR3 is 14 residues long. The CDR3 here is CASSLERGWTEAFF. DNA for the CDR3: TGTGCCAGCAGCTTAGAAAGGGGTTGGACTGAAGCTTTCTTT.

This clonotype was picked up a small number of times. This chain uses TRBV6-5 with TRBJ1-1; maybe TRBD1 (5 bases). Germline V gene sequence: CDR1 MNHEY, CDR2 SVGAGI. This CDR3 has 13 amino acids. With 5 bases removed from V and 1 base from J, the gap between germline ends came to 8 bases. The CDR3: CASSITGNTEAFF. CDR3 bases: TGTGCCAGCAGTATCACAGGGAACACTGAAGCTTTCTTT.

This clonotype was counted ten times or more. J is TRBJ1-2 and V is TRBV29-1, with 12 bases fitting TRBD1. From germline, CDR1 is SQVTM and CDR2 ANQGSEA. CDR3 length: 15 residues. Trimming removed 7 bases from V and 2 bases from J; junction bases left unmatched: 8. CDR3 sequence reads: CSESRDRGPNYGYTF. The CDR3 DNA reads TGCAGCGAGAGCCGGGACAGGGGGCCGAACTATGGCTACACCTTC. Drawing the rest from reference TRBV29-1 and TRBJ1-2, the complete variable domain is SAVISQKPSRDICQRGTSLTIQCQVDSQVTMMFWYRQQPGQSLTLIATANQGSEATYESGFVIDKFPISRPNLTFSTLTVSNMSPEDSSIYLCSESRDRGPNYGYTFGSGTRLTVV.

The rearrangement links TRBV13 to TRBJ2-4; D tentatively fits TRBD1 or TRBD2 (6 bases each). The CDR3 runs to 15 residues. Germline CDR1 PRHDT, CDR2 FYEKMQ (reference sequence). Trimming removed 5 bases from V and 0 bases from J, with 11 bases in between. For the CDR3, the DNA is TGTGCCAGCAGCAAACAGGGACTAGCCAAAAACATTCAGTACTTC. Translation gives CASSKQGLAKNIQYF.

This clonotype was seen repeatedly, ten times or more. The V and J genes are TRBV29-1 and TRBJ2-3; 8 bases match TRBD2. CDR1 and CDR2 from the germline V gene are SQVTM and ANQGSEA. The ends lost 3 bases at V and 4 bases at J; junction bases unmatched: 12. CDR3 length equals 16 residues. The CDR3 loop is CSVDPVASGFPDTQYF. The CDR3 nucleotides read TGCAGCGTTGACCCCGTGGCTAGCGGGTTCCCAGATACGCAGTATTTT.

This clonotype was counted at least ten times. The junction shows a germline mismatch at one end, possibly a read error. The genes are TRBV7-3 and TRBJ2-7, with 9 positions matching TRBD2. CDR3 length equals 14 residues. From germline, CDR1 is SGHTA and CDR2 FQGTGA. DNA for the CDR3: TGTGCCAGCAGCTTACCAGGCCTAGCGGGATCCACCTCCTTC. Protein sequence: CASSLPGLAGSTSF.

This clonotype was counted a few times. For the CDR3, the DNA is TGTGCCAGCAGCTTAGTCGGCGATACGCAGTATTTT. Translation gives CASSLVGDTQYF. The rearrangement uses TRBV11-2 and TRBJ2-3, with D unclear. With 1 base removed from V and 6 bases from J, the gap between germline ends came to 5 bases. This CDR3 contains 12 residues. Germline CDR1 reads SGHAT; CDR2 reads FQNNGV.